This T cell receptor beta chain was sequenced during a study of shared clonotypes between healthy human individuals. TCRdb's table, derived via immunoSEQ multiplex PCR, lists solely in-frame clones and lacks some. In the table there are roughly 2,000,000 clones, 85% to 95% of which are singletons. Naivety among CD8 cells was defined by CD45RO negativity and positive CCR7 selection, thereby excluding terminally differentiated effector memory CD45RA+ cells. Among the donors, all were Caucasian adults who lived in Nashville, Tennessee. This clone occurred once. The V segment lost 6 bases and the J segment 5 bases; nucleotides outside the gene matches: 4. The germline gives CDR1 MNHEY, CDR2 SMNVEV (reference sequence). This CDR3 spans 13 amino acids.

The sequencing input was naive CD8+ T cells sorted from blood. The TCR sequence derives from a man aged 18 to 30 in good health. This chain connects TRBV27 to TRBJ2-3, with 8 bases fitting TRBD2. CDR3 in amino acids: CASRPLAGDTQYF. In DNA, the CDR3 is TGTGCCAGCAGACCTCTAGCGGGAGATACGCAGTATTTT.